This T cell receptor beta chain was found in a study of CD8+CD57+ T cells in acquired aplastic anemia. Looking at the study overall: Mean yield of DNA from sorted CD4+ and CD8+ cells was 3 to 3.5 ug.

The CDR3 has 13 residues. Germline values: CDR1 SNHLY, CDR2 FYNNEI. The V segment lost 3 bases and the J segment 8 bases; nucleotides outside the gene matches: 4. It was genomic DNA that served as the template for profiling TCR beta VDJ and CDR3. TCRdb recomputed calls from the reads with MiXCR, one row per CDR3 protein. The sample holds around 210,000 distinct CDR3 sequences, about 60% seen once. Only patients with CD8+CD57+ cell expansion on flow cytometry were chosen for sequencing. Each of the patients presented with severe acquired aplastic anemia. The chain combines TRBV2 with TRBJ2-1; 7 bases align to TRBD1. The sequenced sample was sorted CD4+, CD8+, or CD8+CD57+ T cells (not recorded which) from PBMCs. The receptor comes from a human donor with aplastic anemia. The CDR3 here is CASSDRGYDEQFF. The CDR3 nucleotides read TGTGCCAGCAGTGACAGGGGGTATGATGAGCAGTTCTTC.